The rows below give T cell receptor beta chains drawn from one sample of a study of metastatic and nonmetastatic thyroid tumors. TCRdb reprocessed the PCR reads via MiXCR. The data show tens of thousands of clones, less than 25% seen once. Material: blood. These receptors all come from a male donor with papillary thyroid cancer or a benign thyroid nodule (not recorded which). Some clones in this sample may be carry-over from other donors' samples. Both conserved end residues are part of each CDR3. Fields, in order: CDR3 DNA, CDR3 protein, V gene, D gene, clone size, J gene. The D gene is left open where the match is weak. Size values are once, few and many counts, or a class for expanded clones, and some rows have none.

TGCAGTGCTAGGGGGACAGGGAGGTACACTGAAGCTTTCTTT,CSARGTGRYTEAFF,TRBV20-1,TRBD1,many,TRBJ1-1
TGTGCCAGTAGTATAGTGTTAGGCAGTTCCCTGGAGCAGTACTTC,CASSIVLGSSLEQYF,TRBV19,-,-,TRBJ2-7
TGCAGTGGGGACCGTGAGCAGTTCTTC,CSGDREQFF,TRBV20-1,-,many,TRBJ2-1
TGTGCCAGCAGTTACGGGACACGGGCCGCTCAGAAAGCTTTCTTT,CASSYGTRAAQKAFF,TRBV6-6,-,many,TRBJ1-1
TGTGCCAGCAGCTTAGGGGGACCCAACACCGGGGAGCTGTTTTTT,CASSLGGPNTGELFF,TRBV7-8,-,many,TRBJ2-2
TGTGCCAGCCAGGGACAGGGGTACACCGGGGAGCTGTTTTTT,CASQGQGYTGELFF,TRBV12-3/TRBV12-4,TRBD1,many,TRBJ2-2
TGCAGTGCTAACGCGGGATTTGACTATGGCTACACCTTC,CSANAGFDYGYTF,TRBV20-1,-,medium-sized,TRBJ1-2
TGTGCCAGCAGTGACTTGAGCGGGGGGTCCACAGATACGCAGTATTTT,CASSDLSGGSTDTQYF,TRBV6-4,TRBD2,many,TRBJ2-3
TGTGCCAGCCGCCCCAGGTTTAGCTCCTACAATGAGCAGTTCTTC,CASRPRFSSYNEQFF,TRBV14,-,once,TRBJ2-1
TGTGCCAGCAGACCGACGGGGGTAACCGAGCAGTACTTC,CASRPTGVTEQYF,TRBV28,-,-,TRBJ2-7
TGCGCCAGCAGCTTCGTTATAATTCGGCTAGCGGCCTACGAGCAGTACTTC,CASSFVIIRLAAYEQYF,TRBV5-1,TRBD2,once,TRBJ2-7
TGTGCCAGCAGGGTATCCATCAACACCGGGGAGCTGTTTTTT,CASRVSINTGELFF,TRBV2,-,few,TRBJ2-2
TGTGCCAGTAGTGGGGTCGGGCAGGGCACAGATACGCAGTATTTT,CASSGVGQGTDTQYF,TRBV19,-,many,TRBJ2-3
TGTGCCAGCAGACGCAAACCCGGACAGGGGGGAAATCAGCCCCAGCATTTT,CASRRKPGQGGNQPQHF,TRBV28,TRBD1,few,TRBJ1-5
TGTGCCAGCAGGGAGGACAGGTTCGCCTACAATGAGCAGTTCTTC,CASREDRFAYNEQFF,TRBV6-1,TRBD1,few,TRBJ2-1
TGTGCCAGCAGGAGCCTAGCGGGAGGATCCGAGCAGTACTTC,CASRSLAGGSEQYF,TRBV6-1,TRBD2,-,TRBJ2-7
TGTGCCAGCAGGCCCCGGGACCAGACTGAAGCTTTCTTT,CASRPRDQTEAFF,TRBV7-9,-,few,TRBJ1-1
TGTGCCAGCAGTCCTCCTACCGTGACAGGGGCTTACAATGAGCAGTTCTTC,CASSPPTVTGAYNEQFF,TRBV12-3/TRBV12-4,TRBD1,few,TRBJ2-1
TGTGCCAGCAGCTCCTTCGGACAGGGGCAAGAGACCCAGTACTTC,CASSSFGQGQETQYF,TRBV7-6,TRBD1,many,TRBJ2-5
TGTGCCAGCAGGCCCCGGGGGGATAGCAATCAGCCCCAGCATTTT,CASRPRGDSNQPQHF,TRBV6-1,-,many,TRBJ1-5
TGTGCTAGTGGTTTGCCTCGGGAAGTGGGGACCCAGTACTTC,CASGLPREVGTQYF,TRBV12-5,-,many,TRBJ2-5
TGTGCCAGCAGCTTAGTCGGGCCAGGACCCCCAAACAATGAGCAGTTCTTC,CASSLVGPGPPNNEQFF,TRBV11-1,-,many,TRBJ2-1
TGTGCCAGCAGCCCAGGCCAAGGGGGCCCCTACAATGAGCAGTTATTC,CASSPGQGGPYNEQLF,TRBV6-2/TRBV6-3,TRBD1,-,TRBJ2-1
TGTGCCAGCAGTCATATGGGGACAGGGCTCTACGAGCAGTACTTC,CASSHMGTGLYEQYF,TRBV28,TRBD1,many,TRBJ2-7
TGTGCCAGCAGCCAAGAGGAGGGATCGGGAGCCTACGAGCAGTACTTC,CASSQEEGSGAYEQYF,TRBV4-2,-,-,TRBJ2-7
TGTGCCAGCAGGGGAACAGGTCGCACTGAAGCTTTCTTT,CASRGTGRTEAFF,TRBV2,-,many,TRBJ1-1
TGCGCCAGCAGCCAAGCGCGACCCGGGGCGTACGAGCAGTACTTC,CASSQARPGAYEQYF,TRBV4-1,-,many,TRBJ2-7
TGCAGTGCTAGAGGTCACAGGGGAATTCAGCCCCAGCATTTT,CSARGHRGIQPQHF,TRBV20-1,TRBD1,many,TRBJ1-5
TGCAGCGAGGGGCTAGCTGGAGGTCCGGGTTCAGATACGCAGTATTTT,CSEGLAGGPGSDTQYF,TRBV29-1,-,few,TRBJ2-3
TGTGCTAGCAGCTGGGACAGGGGGTCGAACACCGGGGAGCTGTTTTTT,CASSWDRGSNTGELFF,TRBV5-4,TRBD1,many,TRBJ2-2
TGCGCCAGCAGCCAAGTCCCGGGGGGCAATCAGCCCCAGCATTTT,CASSQVPGGNQPQHF,TRBV4-1,-,-,TRBJ1-5
TGTGCCAGCAGTGACGGGGGGGTGCCTAATGAGCAGTTCTTC,CASSDGGVPNEQFF,TRBV6-1,TRBD2,-,TRBJ2-1
TGTGCCAGCAGCCCAGGGGGGCATGCAATCCCCCTCCACTTT,CASSPGGHAIPLHF,TRBV6-1,TRBD1,-,TRBJ1-6
TGCGCCAGCAGCTCACGACTAGCGGCAATCAGCACAGATACGCAGTATTTT,CASSSRLAAISTDTQYF,TRBV5-1,TRBD2,-,TRBJ2-3
TGTGCTAGCAGCCGCGGACAGGGTGACTACGAGCAGTACTTC,CASSRGQGDYEQYF,TRBV7-7,TRBD1,many,TRBJ2-7
TGTGCCAGCTCACGGGACAGGGGGCAAGAGACCCAGTACTTC,CASSRDRGQETQYF,TRBV18,TRBD1,-,TRBJ2-5